This TCR beta chain is from a study of shared clonotypes between healthy human individuals. Across the study: Donors were a couple of women and a few men aged 18 to 49.

V was pared by 5 bases and J by 0 bases, with 5 bases between. CDR1 is SEHNR and CDR2 is FQNEAQ in the germline V gene (reference sequence). The CDR3 sequence is 13 residues long. Comment on this clone: Its specificity is unknown.

Overall study findings and caveats: Non-shared clonotypes showed lower generation probabilities than clonotypes common to all four donors.

Data came from immunoSEQ multiplex PCR; TCRdb stores just in-frame clones and leaves some out. The sample has some 740,000 clones, more than 85% seen once. Terminally differentiated effector memory CD45RA+ cells were left out of the naive CD8 fraction, which was CD45RO-negative and positively selected for CCR7. This clonotype originated in a young man in good health. The chain has TRBV7-9 and TRBJ1-5; D gene uncertain. Sequenced material: naive CD8+ T cells sorted from blood. The CDR3 DNA reads TGTGCCAGCAGCCCGAATAGCAATCAGCCCCAGCATTTT. It specifies CASSPNSNQPQHF.